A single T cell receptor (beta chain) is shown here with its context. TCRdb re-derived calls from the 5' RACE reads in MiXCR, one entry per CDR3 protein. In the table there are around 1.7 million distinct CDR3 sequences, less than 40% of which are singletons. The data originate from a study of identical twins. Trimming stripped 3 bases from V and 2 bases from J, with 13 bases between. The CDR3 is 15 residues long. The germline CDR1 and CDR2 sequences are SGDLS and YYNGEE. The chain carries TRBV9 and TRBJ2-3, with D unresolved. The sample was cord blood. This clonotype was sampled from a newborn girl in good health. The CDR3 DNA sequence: TGTGCCAGCAGCGGAAAAGCCCCGACCACAGATACGCAGTATTTT. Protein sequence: CASSGKAPTTDTQYF.